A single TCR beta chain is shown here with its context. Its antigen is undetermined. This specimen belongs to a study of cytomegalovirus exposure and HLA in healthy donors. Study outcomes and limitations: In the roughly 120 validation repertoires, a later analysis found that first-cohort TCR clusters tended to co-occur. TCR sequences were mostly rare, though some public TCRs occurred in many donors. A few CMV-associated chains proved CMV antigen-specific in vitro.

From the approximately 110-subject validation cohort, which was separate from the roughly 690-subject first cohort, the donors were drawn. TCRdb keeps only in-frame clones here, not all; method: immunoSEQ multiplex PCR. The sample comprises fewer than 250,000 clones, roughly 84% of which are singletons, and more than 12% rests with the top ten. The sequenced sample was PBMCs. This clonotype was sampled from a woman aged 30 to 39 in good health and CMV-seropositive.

The CDR3 protein is CATSRDQGKVQPQHF. The DNA for the CDR3 is TGTGCCACCAGCAGAGATCAGGGGAAAGTTCAGCCCCAGCATTTT. The rearrangement uses TRBV15 and TRBJ1-5; D possibly corresponds to TRBD1 (6 bases). V was pared by 0 bases and J by 6 bases, with 12 bases between. The CDR3 is 15 amino acids. The germline V gene has CDR1 LNHNV and CDR2 YYDKDF (reference sequence).